Each of the 3 T cell receptor beta chains below was sequenced from the same sample in a study of CD8+CD57+ T cells in acquired aplastic anemia. Patients chosen for sequencing had CD8+CD57+ cells that had expanded, as shown by flow cytometry. Profiling that covered TCR beta VDJ and CDR3 relied on genomic DNA as its template. TCRdb independently ran MiXCR on the reads; one entry per CDR3 protein. The sample contains about 180,000 distinct CDR3 sequences, less than 50% of which appear only once. The material sequenced was sorted CD4+, CD8+, or CD8+CD57+ T cells (not recorded which) from PBMCs. The origin of the receptors is a human donor with aplastic anemia.

The J gene is TRBJ2-5, the V gene TRBV7-6, with D tentatively TRBD2 (5 bases). V was clipped by 6 bases and J by 2 bases, with 10 bases between them. CDR1 and CDR2 from the germline V gene are SGHVS and FNYEAQ. The CDR3 loop spans 13 amino acids. CDR3 residues: CASRQSGQETQYF. The CDR3 nucleotides are TGTGCCAGCAGGCAGAGCGGTCAAGAGACCCAGTACTTC.

The sample holds a few counts of this clonotype. The V call is TRBV24-1, the J call TRBJ1-2; a possible D gene is TRBD1 (6 bases). The V and J ends lost 12 bases and 8 bases respectively, with 15 bases between them. The germline V gene encodes CDR1 KGHDR and CDR2 SFDVKD. This CDR3 is 11 amino acids long. The CDR3 is CASEGGGGYTF. CDR3 DNA sequence: TGTGCCTCCGAGGGGGGCGGGGGCTACACCTTC.

The V call is TRBV29-1, the J call TRBJ2-7; TRBD1 or TRBD2 may be the D gene (5 bases each). Germline CDR1 and CDR2: SQVTM and ANQGSEA. CDR3 size: 11 residues. CDR3 region: CSTWGPYEQYF. CDR3 nucleotide sequence: TGCAGTACTTGGGGACCCTACGAGCAGTACTTC.